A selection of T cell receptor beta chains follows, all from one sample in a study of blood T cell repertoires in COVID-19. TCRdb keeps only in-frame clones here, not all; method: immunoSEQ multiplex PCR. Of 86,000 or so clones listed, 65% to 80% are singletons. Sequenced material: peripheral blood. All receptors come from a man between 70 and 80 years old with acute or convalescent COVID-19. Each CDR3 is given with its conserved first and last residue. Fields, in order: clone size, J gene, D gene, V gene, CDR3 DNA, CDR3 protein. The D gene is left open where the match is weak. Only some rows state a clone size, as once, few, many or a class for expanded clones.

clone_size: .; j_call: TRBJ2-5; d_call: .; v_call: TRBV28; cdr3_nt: TGTGCCAGCAGTTTATGGCAGGGGACCGGGGAGACCCAGTACTTC; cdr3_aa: CASSLWQGTGETQYF
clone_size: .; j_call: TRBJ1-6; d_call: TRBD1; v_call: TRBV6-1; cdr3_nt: TGTGCCAGCAGTGAATGGGGACAGGGGAAGAATTCACCCCTCCACTTT; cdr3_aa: CASSEWGQGKNSPLHF
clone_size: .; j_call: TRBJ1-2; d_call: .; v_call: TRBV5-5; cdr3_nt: TGTGCCAGCAGCCTGAGGGCGGCCGCAGTCTATGGCTACACCTTC; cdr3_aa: CASSLRAAAVYGYTF
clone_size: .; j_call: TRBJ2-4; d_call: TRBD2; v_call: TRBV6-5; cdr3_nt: TGTGCCAGCAGTTACGCTAGCGGGGCGGGGAACATTCAGTACTTC; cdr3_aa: CASSYASGAGNIQYF
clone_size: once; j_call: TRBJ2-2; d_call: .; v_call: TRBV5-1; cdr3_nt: TGCGCCAGCAGCTTGGCAGGCACCGGGGAGCTGTTTTTT; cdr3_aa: CASSLAGTGELFF
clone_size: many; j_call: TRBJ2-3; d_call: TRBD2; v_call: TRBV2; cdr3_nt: TGTGCCAGCAGTCCTCGGCGGGGGGACCGCACAGATACGCAGTATTTT; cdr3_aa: CASSPRRGDRTDTQYF
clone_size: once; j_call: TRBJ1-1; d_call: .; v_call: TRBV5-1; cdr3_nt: TGCGCCAGCAGCTCGCCGGGGGGGCTGGCGGCTTTCTTT; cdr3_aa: CASSSPGGLAAFF
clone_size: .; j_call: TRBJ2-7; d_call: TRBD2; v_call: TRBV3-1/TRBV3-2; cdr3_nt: TGTGCCAGCAGCCTATCACTAGCGCCCTACGAGCAGTACTTC; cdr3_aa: CASSLSLAPYEQYF
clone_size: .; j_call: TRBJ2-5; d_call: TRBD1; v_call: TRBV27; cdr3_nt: TGTGCCAGCAGTCCCCACGACAGGGCTGGGACCCAGTACTTC; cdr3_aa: CASSPHDRAGTQYF
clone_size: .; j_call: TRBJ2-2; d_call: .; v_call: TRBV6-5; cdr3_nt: TGTGCCAGCAGCCCGGGACACAACACCGGGGAGCTGTTTTTT; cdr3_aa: CASSPGHNTGELFF
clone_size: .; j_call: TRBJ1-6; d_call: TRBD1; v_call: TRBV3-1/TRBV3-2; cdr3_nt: TGTGCCAGCAGCCAACAAGGGGGCAATTCACCCCTCCACTTT; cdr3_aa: CASSQQGGNSPLHF
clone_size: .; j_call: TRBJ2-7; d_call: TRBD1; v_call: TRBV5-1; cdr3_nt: TGCGCCAGCAGCGCGACAGGGGACGAGCAGTACTTC; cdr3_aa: CASSATGDEQYF
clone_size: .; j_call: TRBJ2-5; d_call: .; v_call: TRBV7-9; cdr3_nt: TGTGCCAGCAGCGGGGAGCGGGTCTCGGGAGAGACCCAGTACTTC; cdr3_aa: CASSGERVSGETQYF
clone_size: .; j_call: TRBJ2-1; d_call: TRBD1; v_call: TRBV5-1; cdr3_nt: TGCGCCAGCAGCTCGAACAGGGGGAATGAGCAGTTCTTC; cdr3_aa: CASSSNRGNEQFF
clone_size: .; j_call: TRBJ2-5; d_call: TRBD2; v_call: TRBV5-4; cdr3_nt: TGTGCCAGCAGCTTGGGTAGCGGGGGACCAGAAGAGACCCAGTACTTC; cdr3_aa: CASSLGSGGPEETQYF